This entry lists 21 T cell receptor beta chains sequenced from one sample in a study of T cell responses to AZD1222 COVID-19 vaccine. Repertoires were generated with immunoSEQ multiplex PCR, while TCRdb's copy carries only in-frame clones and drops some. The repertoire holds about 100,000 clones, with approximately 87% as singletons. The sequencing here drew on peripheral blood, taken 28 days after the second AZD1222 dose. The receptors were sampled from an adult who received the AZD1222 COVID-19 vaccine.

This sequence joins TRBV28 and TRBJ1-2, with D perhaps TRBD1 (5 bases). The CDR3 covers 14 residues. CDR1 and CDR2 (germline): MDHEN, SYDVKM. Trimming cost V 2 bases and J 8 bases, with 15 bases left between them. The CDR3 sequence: CASSLAGPGIGYTF. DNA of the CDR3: TGTGCCAGCAGTTTAGCAGGGCCCGGGATCGGCTACACCTTC.

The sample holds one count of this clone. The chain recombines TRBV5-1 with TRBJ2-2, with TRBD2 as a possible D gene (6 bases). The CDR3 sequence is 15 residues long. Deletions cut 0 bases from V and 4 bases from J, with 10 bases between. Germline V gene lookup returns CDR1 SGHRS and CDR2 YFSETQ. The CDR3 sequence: CASSLDGGSTGELFF. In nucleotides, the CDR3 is TGCGCCAGCAGCTTGGACGGGGGTAGCACCGGGGAGCTGTTTTTT.

The CDR3 sequence: CASSLGLAGAPEQYF. The CDR3 nucleotides read TGTGCCAGCAGCTTGGGATTAGCGGGAGCTCCCGAGCAGTACTTC. The chain joins TRBV5-6 to TRBJ2-7; TRBD2 matches 9 bases. V lost 0 bases, J lost 6 bases, and 7 bases stayed unmatched. The CDR3 totals 15 residues. The germline V gene encodes CDR1 SGHDT and CDR2 YYEEEE.

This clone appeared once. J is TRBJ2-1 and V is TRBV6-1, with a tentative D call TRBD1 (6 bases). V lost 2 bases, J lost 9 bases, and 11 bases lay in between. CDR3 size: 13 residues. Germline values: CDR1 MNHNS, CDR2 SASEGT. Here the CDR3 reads CASSETYRAEQFF. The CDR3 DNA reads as TGTGCCAGCAGTGAAACTTACAGGGCTGAGCAGTTCTTC.

CDR3 coding DNA: TGTGCCAGCAGCTTAGTGGCACAGGGGAAGGGCGAGCAGTACTTC. This gives the protein CASSLVAQGKGEQYF. The chain uses TRBV7-8 and TRBJ2-7, with 7 bases matching TRBD1. The length of the CDR3 is 15 residues. V trimming: 1 base; J trimming: 6 bases; junction bases outside the gene matches: 9. Germline V gene data show CDR1 as SGHVS and CDR2 as FQNEAQ.

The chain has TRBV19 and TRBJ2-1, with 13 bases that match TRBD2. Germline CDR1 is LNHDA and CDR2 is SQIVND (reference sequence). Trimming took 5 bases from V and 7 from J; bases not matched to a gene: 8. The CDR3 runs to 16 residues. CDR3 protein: CASSPTGLAGVNEQFF. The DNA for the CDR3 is TGTGCCAGTAGTCCCACCGGACTAGCGGGAGTAAATGAGCAGTTCTTC.

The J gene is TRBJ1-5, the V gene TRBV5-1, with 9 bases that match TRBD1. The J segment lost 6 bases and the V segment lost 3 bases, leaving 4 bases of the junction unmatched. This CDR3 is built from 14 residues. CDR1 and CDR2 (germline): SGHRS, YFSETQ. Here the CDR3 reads CASSSTGQGQPQHF. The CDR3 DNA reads TGCGCCAGCAGCTCCACGGGACAGGGTCAGCCCCAGCATTTT.

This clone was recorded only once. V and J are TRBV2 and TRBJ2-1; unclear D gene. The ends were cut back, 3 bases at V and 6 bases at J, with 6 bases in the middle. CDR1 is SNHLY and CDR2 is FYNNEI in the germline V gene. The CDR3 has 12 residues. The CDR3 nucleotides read TGTGCCAGCAGTGACCAGACCAATGAGCAGTTCTTC. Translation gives CASSDQTNEQFF.

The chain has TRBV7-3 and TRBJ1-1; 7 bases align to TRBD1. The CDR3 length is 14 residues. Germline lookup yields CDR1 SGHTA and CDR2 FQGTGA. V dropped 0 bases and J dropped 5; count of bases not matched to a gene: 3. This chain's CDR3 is CASSLTQGGTEAFF. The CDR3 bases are TGTGCCAGCAGCTTAACCCAGGGGGGAACTGAAGCTTTCTTT.

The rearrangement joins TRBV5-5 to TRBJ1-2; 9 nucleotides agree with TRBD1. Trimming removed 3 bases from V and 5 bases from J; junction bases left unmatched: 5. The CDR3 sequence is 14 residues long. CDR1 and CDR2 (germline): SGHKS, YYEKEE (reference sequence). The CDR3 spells CASSSGTGRYGYTF. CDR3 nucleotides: TGTGCCAGCAGCTCCGGGACAGGGAGGTATGGCTACACCTTC.

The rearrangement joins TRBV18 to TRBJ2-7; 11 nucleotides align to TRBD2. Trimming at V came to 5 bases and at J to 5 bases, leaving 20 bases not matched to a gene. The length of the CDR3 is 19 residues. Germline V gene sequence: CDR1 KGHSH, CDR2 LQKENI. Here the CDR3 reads CASSNRGGSGRARLDEQYF. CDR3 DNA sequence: TGTGCCAGCTCAAACAGGGGAGGTAGCGGGAGGGCCAGATTGGACGAGCAGTACTTC. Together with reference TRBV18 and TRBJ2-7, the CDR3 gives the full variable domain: NAGVMQNPRHLVRRRGQEARLRCSPMKGHSHVYWYRQLPEEGLKFMVYLQKENIIDESGMPKERFSAEFPKEGPSILRIQQVVRGDSAAYFCASSNRGGSGRARLDEQYFGPGTRLTVT.

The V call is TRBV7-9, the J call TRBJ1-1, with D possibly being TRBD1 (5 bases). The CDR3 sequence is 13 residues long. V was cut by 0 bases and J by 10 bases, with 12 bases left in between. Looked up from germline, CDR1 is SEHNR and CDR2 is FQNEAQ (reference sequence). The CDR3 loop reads CASSLAGQGGAFF. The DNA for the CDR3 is TGTGCCAGCAGCTTAGCAGGTCAGGGTGGAGCTTTCTTT.

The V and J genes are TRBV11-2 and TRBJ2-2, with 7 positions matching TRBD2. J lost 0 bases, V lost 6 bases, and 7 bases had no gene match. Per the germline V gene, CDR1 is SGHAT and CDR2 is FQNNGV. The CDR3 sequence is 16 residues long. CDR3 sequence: CASRLRTRANTGELFF. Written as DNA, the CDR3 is TGTGCCAGCAGATTAAGGACTAGGGCGAACACCGGGGAGCTGTTTTTT.

CDR3 DNA: TGTGCCAGCAGTCCCTCGACAGCTAACTATGGCTACACCTTC. It translates to CASSPSTANYGYTF. The V and J genes are TRBV2 and TRBJ1-2; a weak D match, TRBD1 (5 bases). Trimming pared 5 bases from V and 0 bases from J, leaving 10 bases between. Looked up from germline, CDR1 is SNHLY and CDR2 is FYNNEI. The CDR3 is 14 residues long.

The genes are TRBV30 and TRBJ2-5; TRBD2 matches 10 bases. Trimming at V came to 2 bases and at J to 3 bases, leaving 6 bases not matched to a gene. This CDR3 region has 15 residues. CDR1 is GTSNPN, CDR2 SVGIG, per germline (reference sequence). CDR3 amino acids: CAWSPGLAEKETQYF. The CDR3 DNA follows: TGTGCCTGGAGTCCTGGACTAGCGGAAAAAGAGACCCAGTACTTC. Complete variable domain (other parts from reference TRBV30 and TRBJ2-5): SQTIHQWPATLVQPVGSPLSLECTVEGTSNPNLYWYRQAAGRGLQLLFYSVGIGQISSEVPQNLSASRPQDRQFILSSKKLLLSDSGFYLCAWSPGLAEKETQYFGPGTRLLVL.

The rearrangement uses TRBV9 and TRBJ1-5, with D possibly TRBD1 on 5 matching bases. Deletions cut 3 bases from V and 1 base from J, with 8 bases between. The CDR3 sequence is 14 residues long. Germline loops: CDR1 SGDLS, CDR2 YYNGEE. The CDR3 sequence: CASSGDSSNQPQHF. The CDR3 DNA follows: TGTGCCAGCAGCGGAGACAGCAGCAATCAGCCCCAGCATTTT.

DNA of the CDR3: TGTGCCAGCAGCTTAGGAACTAGCGGCGGCACAGATACGCAGTATTTT. Translated: CASSLGTSGGTDTQYF. The chain recombines TRBV7-6 with TRBJ2-3, with 8 bases matching TRBD2. This CDR3 has 16 residues. The trim removed 1 base at V and 1 base at J, leaving 4 bases unmatched. CDR1 is SGHVS and CDR2 is FNYEAQ in the germline V gene.

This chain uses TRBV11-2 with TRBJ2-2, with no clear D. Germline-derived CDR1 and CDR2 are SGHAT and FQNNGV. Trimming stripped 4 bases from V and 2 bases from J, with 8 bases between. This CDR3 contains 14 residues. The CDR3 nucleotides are TGTGCCAGCAGCTACTACTCAAACACCGGGGAGCTGTTTTTT. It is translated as CASSYYSNTGELFF.

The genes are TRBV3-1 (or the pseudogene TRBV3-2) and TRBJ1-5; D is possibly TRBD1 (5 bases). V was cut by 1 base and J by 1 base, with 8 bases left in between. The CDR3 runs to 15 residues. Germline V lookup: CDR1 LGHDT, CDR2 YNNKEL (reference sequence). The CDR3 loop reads CASSQVRDSNQPQHF. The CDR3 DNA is TGTGCCAGCAGCCAAGTACGGGACAGCAATCAGCCCCAGCATTTT.

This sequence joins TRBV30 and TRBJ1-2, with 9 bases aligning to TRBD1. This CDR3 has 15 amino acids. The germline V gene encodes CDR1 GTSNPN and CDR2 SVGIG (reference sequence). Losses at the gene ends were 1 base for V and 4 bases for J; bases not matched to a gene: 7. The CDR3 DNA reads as TGTGCCTGGAGTGCCCCGACAGGGGGAGGCTATGGCTACACCTTC. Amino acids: CAWSAPTGGGYGYTF.

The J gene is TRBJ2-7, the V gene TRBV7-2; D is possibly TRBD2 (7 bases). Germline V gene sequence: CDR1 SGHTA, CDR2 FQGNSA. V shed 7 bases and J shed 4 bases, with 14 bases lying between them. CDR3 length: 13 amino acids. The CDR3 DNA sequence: TGTGCCAGCACCCGAGGGGGGGAGTACGAGCAGTACTTC. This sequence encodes CASTRGGEYEQYF.